The 16 T cell receptor beta chains in this list originate from one sample, sequenced in a study of blood T cell repertoires in COVID-19. Clones were read by immunoSEQ multiplex PCR, and TCRdb kept only the in-frame ones, dropping some. The sample holds hundreds of thousands of clones, around 86% seen once. Material: peripheral blood. The receptors were gathered from a woman aged 35 to 49 who had recovered from COVID-19.

The chain is built from TRBV6-2 or TRBV6-3 and TRBJ2-3; D might be TRBD2 (6 bases). This CDR3 is built from 15 residues. V was shortened by 5 bases and J by 1 base, with 13 bases between the two germline ends. The germline gives CDR1 MNHEY, CDR2 SVGEGT. The CDR3 coding sequence is TGTGCCAGCAGTCCCCTAGCGCCCCGCACAGATACGCAGTATTTT. Translation gives CASSPLAPRTDTQYF.

This chain uses TRBV6-5 with TRBJ2-6, with a tentative D call TRBD2 (8 bases). This CDR3 is built from 15 residues. Between the trimmed V and J ends, which lost 7 bases and 3 bases, there was a span of 13 bases. From germline, CDR1 is MNHEY and CDR2 SVGAGI. CDR3 protein: CASTGGGYGANVLTF. The CDR3 DNA is TGTGCCAGCACGGGAGGGGGCTATGGGGCCAACGTCCTGACTTTC.

The chain has TRBV20-1 and TRBJ1-2, with unresolved D. Trimming removed 3 bases from V and 6 bases from J, with 11 bases in between. The CDR3 extends over 12 amino acids. CDR1 is DFQATT and CDR2 is SNEGSKA in the germline V gene (reference sequence). The CDR3 DNA is TGCAGTGCTAGTGGGAGGGTGCATGGCTACACCTTC. It specifies CSASGRVHGYTF.

On this clone: In the same sample, other DNA sequences code for this CDR3. The rearrangement joins TRBV30 to TRBJ2-7; 7 bases match TRBD2. Trimming cost V 2 bases and J 6 bases; bases outside gene matches: 1. Germline CDR1 is GTSNPN and CDR2 is SVGIG (reference sequence). The CDR3 length is 11 residues. This CDR3 is CAWSWGGEQYF. CDR3 nucleotides: TGTGCCTGGAGTTGGGGGGGCGAGCAGTACTTC.

The chain is built from TRBV10-3 and TRBJ2-5, with 8 bases matching TRBD2. Germline CDR1 and CDR2: ENHRY and SYGVKD. The V segment lost 10 bases and the J segment 3 bases; nucleotides outside the gene matches: 7. The CDR3 spans 13 residues. The CDR3 sequence is CATGRAGEETQYF. CDR3 DNA: TGTGCCACCGGGAGGGCGGGAGAAGAGACCCAGTACTTC.

The genes are TRBV18 and TRBJ1-3, with 10 bases matching TRBD1. V gave up 5 bases and J gave up 4 bases; unmatched junction bases: 11. The CDR3 runs to 17 residues. Germline V CDR1 and CDR2: KGHSH, LQKENI. The CDR3 sequence is CASSANRQGADGNTIYF. The CDR3 DNA reads TGTGCCAGCTCAGCCAACAGACAGGGGGCGGACGGAAACACCATATATTTT.

The chain couples TRBV28 to TRBJ1-2; D gene uncertain. Trimming cost V 7 bases and J 8 bases, with 23 bases left between them. This CDR3 comprises 15 residues. Germline V lookup: CDR1 MDHEN, CDR2 SYDVKM. In DNA, the CDR3 is TGTGCCAGCACCCCGGGGTCTGAGGGAAACGGGGGCTACACCTTC. The encoded protein is CASTPGSEGNGGYTF.

The gene calls are TRBV30 and TRBJ2-1, with D maybe TRBD2 (6 bases). There are 15 residues in the CDR3. Per the germline V gene, CDR1 is GTSNPN and CDR2 is SVGIG (reference sequence). V lost 1 base, J lost 6 bases, and 16 bases lay in between. DNA for the CDR3: TGTGCCTGGAGTGCCAGGACTAACTACGGCAATGAGCAGTTCTTC. As protein: CAWSARTNYGNEQFF.

CDR3 sequence (DNA): TGTGCCATCAGTGTCCCGGGATTGACAATTGAGCAGTTCTTC. Translation gives CAISVPGLTIEQFF. The chain combines TRBV10-3 with TRBJ2-1; tentatively, D is TRBD2 (5 bases). Germline CDR1 ENHRY, CDR2 SYGVKD. V lost 4 bases and J lost 9, with 16 bases in between. This CDR3 spans 14 amino acids.

The chain links TRBV4-1 to TRBJ1-2; D is perhaps TRBD1 (6 bases). The CDR3 totals 14 residues. Germline-derived CDR1 and CDR2 are MGHRA and YSYEKL. The ends were cut back, 1 base at V and 6 bases at J, with 12 bases in the middle. In DNA form, the CDR3 reads TGCGCCAGCAGCCAAGTGGGACACGGGGATGGCTACACCTTC. Its translation is CASSQVGHGDGYTF.

The J gene is TRBJ2-7, the V gene TRBV2; possibly TRBD1 for D (6 bases). This CDR3 spans 12 amino acids. From germline, CDR1 is SNHLY and CDR2 FYNNEI. Trimming stripped 5 bases from V and 3 bases from J, with 8 bases between. This CDR3 is CASSRTDYEQYF. The CDR3 DNA reads TGTGCCAGCAGTAGGACAGACTACGAGCAGTACTTC.

This clone appeared a single time. The rearrangement joins TRBV10-2 to TRBJ1-4; 11 bases are a match to TRBD1. This CDR3 spans 14 amino acids. Germline V lookup: CDR1 WSHSY, CDR2 SAAADI. V lost 6 bases, J lost 7 bases, and 4 bases stayed unmatched. The CDR3 spells CASRSGTGGEKLFF. CDR3 in DNA: TGCGCCAGCAGAAGCGGGACAGGGGGTGAAAAACTGTTTTTT.

The rearrangement uses TRBV7-2 and TRBJ2-2, with 8 bases fitting TRBD2. Trimming at V came to 6 bases and at J to 5 bases, leaving 8 bases not matched to a gene. The V gene's germline CDR1 is SGHTA and CDR2 FQGNSA. The CDR3 length is 15 residues. In DNA, the CDR3 is TGTGCCAGCAGATCAAGCGGGGGCGGGACCGGGGAGCTGTTTTTT. It specifies CASRSSGGGTGELFF.

This clone has more than one count but fewer than ten. The chain employs TRBV2 and TRBJ2-5; the D gene is possibly TRBD1 (8 bases). The CDR3 is 15 residues long. The V end lost 6 bases, the J end lost 5 bases, and 19 bases lay between the germline ends. CDR1 and CDR2 from the germline V gene are SNHLY and FYNNEI. In nucleotides, the CDR3 is TGTGCCAGCAGCCCACAGGGGGGGGTCGAGGAGACCCAGTACTTC. It encodes CASSPQGGVEETQYF.

The chain links TRBV2 to TRBJ2-3, with TRBD2 as a possible D gene (5 bases). The CDR3 totals 15 residues. Germline V lookup: CDR1 SNHLY, CDR2 FYNNEI. Trimming took 4 bases from V and 4 from J, leaving 15 bases between them. The CDR3 is CASSGVLEASDTQYF. Written as DNA, the CDR3 is TGTGCCAGCAGTGGAGTACTAGAGGCTTCAGATACGCAGTATTTT.

The chain carries TRBV5-1 and TRBJ2-6; 10 nucleotides match TRBD1. This CDR3 region has 19 residues. V was pared by 3 bases and J by 1 base, with 10 bases of the junction left unmatched. Germline V gene data show CDR1 as SGHRS and CDR2 as YFSETQ. CDR3 nucleotide sequence: TGCGCCAGCAGCTCCCTAGGGGACAGGGGTACATCTGGGGCCAACGTCCTGACTTTC. Amino acids: CASSSLGDRGTSGANVLTF.